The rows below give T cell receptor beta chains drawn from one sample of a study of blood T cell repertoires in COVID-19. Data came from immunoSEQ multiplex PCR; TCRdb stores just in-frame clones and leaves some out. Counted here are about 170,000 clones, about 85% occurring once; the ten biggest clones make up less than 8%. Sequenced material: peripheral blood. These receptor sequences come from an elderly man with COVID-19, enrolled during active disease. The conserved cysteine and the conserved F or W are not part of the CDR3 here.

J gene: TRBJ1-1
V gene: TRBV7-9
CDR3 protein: ASSYQINTEAF

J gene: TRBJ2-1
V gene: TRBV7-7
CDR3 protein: ASSWGLAGLREQF

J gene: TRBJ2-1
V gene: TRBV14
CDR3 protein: ASSQDLSGGTYYNEQF

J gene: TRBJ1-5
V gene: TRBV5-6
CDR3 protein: ASSGGSNQPQH

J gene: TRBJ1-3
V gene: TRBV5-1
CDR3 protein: ASSLEGDVANTIY

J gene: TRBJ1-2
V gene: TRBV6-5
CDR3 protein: ASTPDSLYGYT

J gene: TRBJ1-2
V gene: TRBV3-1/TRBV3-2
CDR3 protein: ASSQRDLHYGYT

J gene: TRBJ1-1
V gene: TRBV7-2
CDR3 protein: ASSLYGGGLNTEAF

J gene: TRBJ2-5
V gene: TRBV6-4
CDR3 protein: ASTPDRSETQY

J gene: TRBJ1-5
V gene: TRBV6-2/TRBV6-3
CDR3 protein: ASSWAGAQPQH

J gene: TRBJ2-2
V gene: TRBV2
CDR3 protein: ASSKRGGGANTGELF

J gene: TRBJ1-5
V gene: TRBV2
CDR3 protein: ASSVGGDQPQH

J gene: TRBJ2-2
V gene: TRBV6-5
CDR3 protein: ASIWTGRGTGELF

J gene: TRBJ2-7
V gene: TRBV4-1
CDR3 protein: ASSQEPDRLYEQY

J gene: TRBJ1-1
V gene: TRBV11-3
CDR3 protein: ASSFTGNTEAF

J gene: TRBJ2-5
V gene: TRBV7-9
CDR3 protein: ASSFLLTGGETQY

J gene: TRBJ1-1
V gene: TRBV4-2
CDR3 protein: ASSQVGRGSGDNTEAF

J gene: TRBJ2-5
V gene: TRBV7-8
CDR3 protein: ASRWAGLNQETQY

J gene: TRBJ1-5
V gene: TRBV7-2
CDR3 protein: ASSPGVWQPQH